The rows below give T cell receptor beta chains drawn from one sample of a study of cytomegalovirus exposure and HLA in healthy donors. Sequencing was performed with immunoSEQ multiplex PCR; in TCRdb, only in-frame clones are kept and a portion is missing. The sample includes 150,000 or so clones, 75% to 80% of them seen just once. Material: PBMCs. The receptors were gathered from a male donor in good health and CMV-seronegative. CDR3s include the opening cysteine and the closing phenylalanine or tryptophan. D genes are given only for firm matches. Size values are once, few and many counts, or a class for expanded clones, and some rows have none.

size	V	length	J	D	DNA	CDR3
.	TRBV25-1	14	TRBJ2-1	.	TGTGCCAGCAGTGAAGGCTTTACTGGGGGACAAAGGATCTTC	CASSEGFTGGQRIF
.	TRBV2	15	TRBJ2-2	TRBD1	TGTGCCAGCAGAGGACAGGGGTGGAACACCGGGGAGCTGTTTTTT	CASRGQGWNTGELFF
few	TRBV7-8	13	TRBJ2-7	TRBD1	TGTGCCAGCAGCTTCACAGGGGGCTACGAGCAGTACTTC	CASSFTGGYEQYF
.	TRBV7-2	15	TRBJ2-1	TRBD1	TGTGCCAGCGAGTCGACAGGGGGTATCTACAATGAGCAGTTCTTC	CASESTGGIYNEQFF
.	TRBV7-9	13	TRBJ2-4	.	TGTTCCAGCAGCTTAGCGTCGGGGTACATTCAGTACTTC	CSSSLASGYIQYF
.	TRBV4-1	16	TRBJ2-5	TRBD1	TGCGCCAGCAGCCAAGATCCGGACAGGGCTTGGGAGACCCAGTACTTC	CASSQDPDRAWETQYF
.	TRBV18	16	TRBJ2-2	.	TGTGCCAGCTCACCCCCGGGTTTGCCAAATACCGGGGAGCTGTTTTTT	CASSPPGLPNTGELFF
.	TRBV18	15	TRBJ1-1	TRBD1	TGTGCCAGCTCACCACAGCAACAGGGGGACACTGAAGCTTTCTTT	CASSPQQQGDTEAFF
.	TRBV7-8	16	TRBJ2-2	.	TGTGCCAGCAGCTCCCCCGGGGGTCAGAACACCGGGGAGCTGTTTTTT	CASSSPGGQNTGELFF
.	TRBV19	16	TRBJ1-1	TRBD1	TGTGCCAGTAACCGCCCAAGGGGGCCCGAGAACACTGAAGCTTTCTTT	CASNRPRGPENTEAFF
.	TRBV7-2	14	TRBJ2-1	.	TGTGCCAGCAGCTTAGTTCCTCCCTACAATGAGCAGTTCTTC	CASSLVPPYNEQFF
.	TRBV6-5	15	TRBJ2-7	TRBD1	TGTGCCAGCAGACCCGGAGGGCAGGGGGCTGGCGAGCAGTACTTC	CASRPGGQGAGEQYF
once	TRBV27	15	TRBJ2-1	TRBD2	TGTGCCAGCAGTACCGGGACTAGCGGCTACAATGAGCAGTTCTTC	CASSTGTSGYNEQFF
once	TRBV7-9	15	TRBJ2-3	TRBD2	TGTGCCACCGACTTCGGCGGGGGAAACACAGATACGCAGTATTTT	CATDFGGGNTDTQYF
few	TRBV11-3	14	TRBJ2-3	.	TGTGCCAGCAGTCAGGCGGGGGCAACGGATACGCAGTATTTT	CASSQAGATDTQYF
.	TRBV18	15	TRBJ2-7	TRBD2	TGTGCCAGCTCACCTGGACTAGCGGGAGGTTTCGAGCAGTACTTC	CASSPGLAGGFEQYF
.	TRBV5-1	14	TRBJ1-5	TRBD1	TGCGCCAGCAGCCCGGGACAGGGGAATCAGCCCCAGCATTTT	CASSPGQGNQPQHF
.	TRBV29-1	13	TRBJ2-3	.	TGCAGCGTGCGGGAATCGGGCACAGATACGCAGTATTTT	CSVRESGTDTQYF
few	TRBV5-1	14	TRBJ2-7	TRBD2	TGCGCCAGCAGCTCGGGACTAAACTCCTACGAGCAGTACTTC	CASSSGLNSYEQYF
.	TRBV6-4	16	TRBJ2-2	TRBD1	TGTGCCAGCAGTGACTGGGACAGGGGGCGAGCCGGGGAGCTGTTTTTT	CASSDWDRGRAGELFF
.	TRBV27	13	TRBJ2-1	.	TGTGCCAGCAGTTTTTCAGGGGAAAATGAGCAGTTCTTC	CASSFSGENEQFF
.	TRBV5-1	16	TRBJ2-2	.	TGCGCCAGCGTCGCCGACGGCGGGTGGAACACCGGGGAGCTGTTTTTT	CASVADGGWNTGELFF
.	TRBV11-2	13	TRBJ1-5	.	TGTGCCAGCAGCACTCGGGGGGATCAGCCCCAGCATTTT	CASSTRGDQPQHF
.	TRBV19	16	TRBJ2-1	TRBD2	TGTGCCAGTAGTTCAAGACTAGCGGGACTTTACAATGAGCAGTTCTTC	CASSSRLAGLYNEQFF
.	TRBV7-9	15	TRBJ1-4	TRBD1	TGTGCCAGCAGCTCGGACGGGACAGGGAACGAAAAACTGTTTTTT	CASSSDGTGNEKLFF
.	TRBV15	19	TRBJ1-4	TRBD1	TGTGCCACCAGCAGAGATCGGAGGGGGACAGCCCCAACTAATGAAAAACTGTTTTTT	CATSRDRRGTAPTNEKLFF
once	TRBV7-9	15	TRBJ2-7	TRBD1	TGTGCCAGCACCGGAGGGCAGGGGGCTATGAACGAGCAGTACTTC	CASTGGQGAMNEQYF
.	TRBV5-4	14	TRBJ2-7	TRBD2	TGTGCCAGCGCGGTGGGCGCGGGAGGGTACGAGCAGTACTTC	CASAVGAGGYEQYF
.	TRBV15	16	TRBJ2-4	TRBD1	TGTGCCACCAGCAGAGGCTCCCGGACAGGGAGGAACATTCAGTACTTC	CATSRGSRTGRNIQYF
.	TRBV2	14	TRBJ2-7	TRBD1	TGTGCCAGCAGTGTCTTGACAGGGGGAAGCGAGCAGTACTTC	CASSVLTGGSEQYF
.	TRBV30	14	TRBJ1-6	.	TGTGCCTGGAGAAGGGGGGGCGGAGGATCACCCCTCCACTTT	CAWRRGGGGSPLHF
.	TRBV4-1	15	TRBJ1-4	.	TGCGCCAGCAGCCAAGATTTACTGGTTAATGAAAAACTGTTTTTT	CASSQDLLVNEKLFF
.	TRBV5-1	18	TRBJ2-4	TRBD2	TGCGCCAGCAGCTTGGGGGCTAGCGGTGATCTAGCCAAAAACATTCAGTACTTC	CASSLGASGDLAKNIQYF
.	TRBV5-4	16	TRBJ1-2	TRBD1	TGTGCCAGCAGCTTGGTCTTGGGACAGGGGCTGGACGGCTACACCTTC	CASSLVLGQGLDGYTF
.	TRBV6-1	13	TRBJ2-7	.	TGTGCCAGCACTCGACAGGTCTCCTACGAGCAGTACTTC	CASTRQVSYEQYF
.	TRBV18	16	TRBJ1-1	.	TGTGCCAGCTCACCGGCGCCCCAGGCGGCGGGCACTGAAGCTTTCTTT	CASSPAPQAAGTEAFF
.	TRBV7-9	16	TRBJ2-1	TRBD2	TGTGCCAGCAGCTTAGTGGGGCGGGGGGCGCTCAATGAGCAGTTCTTC	CASSLVGRGALNEQFF
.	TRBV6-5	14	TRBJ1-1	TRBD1	TGTGCCAGCAGTTACACAGGGGGCAACACTGAAGCTTTCTTT	CASSYTGGNTEAFF
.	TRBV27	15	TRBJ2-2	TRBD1	TGTGCCAGCAGTCCTGACAGGGGGCCGACCGGGGAGCTGTTTTTT	CASSPDRGPTGELFF
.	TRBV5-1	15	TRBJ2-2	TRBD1	TGCGCCAGCAGGCCGACAGGGGTGGGCACCGGGGAGCTGTTTTTT	CASRPTGVGTGELFF
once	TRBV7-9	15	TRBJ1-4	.	TGTGCCAGCAGCGCCAGGCTAACAACTAATGAAAAACTGTTTTTT	CASSARLTTNEKLFF
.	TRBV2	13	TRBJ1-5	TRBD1	TGTGCCAGCACGGATAACAGGGGTCAGCCCCAGCATTTT	CASTDNRGQPQHF
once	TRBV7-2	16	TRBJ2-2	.	TGTGCCAGCAGCCCCCTGGGGGACTCCTACACCGGGGAGCTGTTTTTT	CASSPLGDSYTGELFF
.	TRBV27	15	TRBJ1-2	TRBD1	TGTGCCAGCAGAGGGACAGGGGCGGTTAACTATGGCTACACCTTC	CASRGTGAVNYGYTF
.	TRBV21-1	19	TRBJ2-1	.	TGTGCCATTTCTCCGCTAAACCGGGTCCACCGAACCCTCTACAATGAGCAGTTCTTC	CAISPLNRVHRTLYNEQFF
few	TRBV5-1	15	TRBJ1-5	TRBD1	TGCGCCAGCAGCTTGGTGCCCGACAGGGATCAGCCCCAGCATTTT	CASSLVPDRDQPQHF
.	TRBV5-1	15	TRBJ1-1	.	TGCGCCAGCAGCTTGGTTCCCGGAGCGAACACTGAAGCTTTCTTT	CASSLVPGANTEAFF
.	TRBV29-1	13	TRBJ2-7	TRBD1	TGCAGCGGATGGGACAGGGCAACCTACGAGCAGTACTTC	CSGWDRATYEQYF
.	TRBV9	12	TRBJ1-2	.	TGTGCCAGCAGCGTTGGGGGGTATGGCTACACCTTC	CASSVGGYGYTF
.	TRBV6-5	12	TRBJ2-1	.	TGTGCCAGCGGAGGGCAATACAATGAGCAGTTCTTC	CASGGQYNEQFF
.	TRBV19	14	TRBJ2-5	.	TGTGCCAGTGGCTCGGCAGGGTATCCGGAGACCCAGTACTTC	CASGSAGYPETQYF
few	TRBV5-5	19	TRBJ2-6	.	TGTGCCAGCAGCTCCCTTGGCGGACTGATGTTCTCTGGGGCCAACGTCCTGACTTTC	CASSSLGGLMFSGANVLTF
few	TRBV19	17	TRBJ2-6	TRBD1	TGTGCCAGTACTAAGGGACAGGCCGACGCTGGGGCCAACGTCCTGACTTTC	CASTKGQADAGANVLTF